Below, 10 T cell receptor beta chains from the same sample are listed, as sequenced in a study of cytomegalovirus exposure and HLA in healthy donors. Assay used: immunoSEQ multiplex PCR; TCRdb lists only in-frame clones, some missing. The sample consists of 70,000 or so clones, over 90% of them appearing once. The sample taken for sequencing was PBMCs. Receptors originate from a young woman in good health and CMV-seronegative.

J is TRBJ2-1 and V is TRBV11-3; 8 bases align to TRBD1. This CDR3 is built from 15 residues. V gave up 4 bases and J gave up 2 bases; unmatched junction bases: 4. The germline gives CDR1 SGHNT, CDR2 YENEEA. Here the CDR3 reads CASSSRTGTYNEQFF. The CDR3 DNA sequence: TGTGCCAGCAGCTCAAGGACAGGGACCTACAATGAGCAGTTCTTC.

The rearrangement joins TRBV19 to TRBJ2-2, with 7 bases that match TRBD1. V was clipped by 4 bases and J by 0 bases; unmatched bases: 2. The length of the CDR3 is 15 residues. Germline CDR1 is LNHDA and CDR2 is SQIVND (reference sequence). CDR3 nucleotides: TGTGCCAGTAGTAACCAGGGGGCGAACACCGGGGAGCTGTTTTTT. The encoded protein is CASSNQGANTGELFF.

This clone was seen once. The chain joins TRBV7-2 to TRBJ1-2; possibly TRBD1 for D (5 bases). The V end was cut by 2 bases, the J end by 2 bases, with 9 bases between. This CDR3 spans 14 amino acids. CDR1 is SGHTA and CDR2 is FQGNSA in the germline V gene. CDR3 sequence (DNA): TGTGCCAGCAGCTTATCGGGGGGGAACTATGGCTACACCTTC. Encoded protein: CASSLSGGNYGYTF.

The V and J genes are TRBV7-3 and TRBJ2-7; the D gene is possibly TRBD2 (6 bases). Between the trimmed V and J ends, which lost 1 base and 5 bases, there was a span of 9 bases. Germline V gene lookup returns CDR1 SGHTA and CDR2 FQGTGA. The CDR3 consists of 13 residues. CDR3 nucleotide sequence: TGTGCCAGCAGCTTAATCGGGGGAGACGAGCAGTACTTC. It specifies CASSLIGGDEQYF.

V usage is TRBV30 and J usage is TRBJ2-1; 12 nucleotides agree with TRBD2. The V and J ends lost 4 bases and 7 bases, in that order; junction bases with no gene match: 11. This CDR3 contains 16 residues. Germline values: CDR1 GTSNPN, CDR2 SVGIG (reference sequence). As DNA, the CDR3 is TGTGCCTGGATTCCCCCGACTAGCGGGAGATGGAATGAGCAGTTCTTC. Its translation: CAWIPPTSGRWNEQFF.

This clone appeared once. The chain has TRBV30 and TRBJ2-7; 7 positions match TRBD1. The CDR3 covers 15 residues. From germline, CDR1 is GTSNPN and CDR2 SVGIG (reference sequence). V shed 0 bases and J 1 base; nucleotides not matched to a gene: 6. CDR3 bases: TGTGCCTGGAGTGTTGGGACAGTAGTTTCCTACGAGCAGTACTTC. Translating gives CAWSVGTVVSYEQYF.

This clone was seen a single time. The V call is TRBV7-3, the J call TRBJ2-5; 9 nucleotides line up with TRBD2. V lost 0 bases, J lost 4 bases, and 6 bases stayed unmatched. CDR1 is SGHTA, CDR2 FQGTGA, per germline. The CDR3 totals 16 residues. CDR3 residues: CASSLTSGSPGETQYF. The CDR3 DNA reads as TGTGCCAGCAGCTTAACTAGCGGGAGTCCGGGAGAGACCCAGTACTTC.

The chain has TRBV29-1 and TRBJ1-1; a weak D match, TRBD1 (6 bases). This CDR3 region has 12 residues. V dropped 4 bases and J dropped 7 bases, with 13 bases sitting between them. Germline lookup yields CDR1 SQVTM and CDR2 ANQGSEA. Here the CDR3 reads CSVVRGGGEAFF. The CDR3 coding sequence is TGCAGCGTTGTTCGGGGAGGGGGTGAAGCTTTCTTT.

V gene TRBV5-6 combines with J gene TRBJ2-4; D perhaps matches TRBD1 (6 bases). Germline CDR1 and CDR2: SGHDT and YYEEEE. The CDR3 is 17 amino acids. Trimming left V 2 bases short and J 0 bases short, with 15 bases between. CDR3: CASSLRDTRLAKNIQYF. DNA of the CDR3: TGTGCCAGCAGCTTAAGGGACACTAGATTAGCCAAAAACATTCAGTACTTC.

This chain links TRBV5-6 with TRBJ2-6; tentative D call: TRBD2 (5 bases). The ends were cut back, 1 base at V and 4 bases at J, with 18 bases in the middle. This CDR3 is built from 18 residues. Germline V gene data show CDR1 as SGHDT and CDR2 as YYEEEE. The CDR3 DNA reads TGTGCCAGCAGCTTGATTCAGCATCTCCGGGGAGGGGCCAACGTCCTGACTTTC. Translating it yields CASSLIQHLRGGANVLTF.